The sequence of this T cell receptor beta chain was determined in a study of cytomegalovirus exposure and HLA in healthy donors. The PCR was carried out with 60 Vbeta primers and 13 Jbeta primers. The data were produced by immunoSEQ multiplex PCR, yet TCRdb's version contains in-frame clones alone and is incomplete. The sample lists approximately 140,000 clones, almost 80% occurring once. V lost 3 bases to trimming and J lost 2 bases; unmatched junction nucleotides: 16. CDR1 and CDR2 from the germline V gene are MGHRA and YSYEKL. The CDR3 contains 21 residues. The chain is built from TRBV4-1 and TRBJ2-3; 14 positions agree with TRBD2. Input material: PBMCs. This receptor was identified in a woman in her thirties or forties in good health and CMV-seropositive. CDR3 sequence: CASSHRPRVTSGGDLTDTQYF. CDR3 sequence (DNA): TGCGCCAGCAGCCACCGACCACGGGTGACTAGCGGGGGGGACCTCACAGATACGCAGTATTTT.